Shown below are 21 T cell receptor beta chains from a single sample sequenced in a study of CD8 T cells in Susac syndrome. RNA totalling about 0.45 to 1 ug underwent reverse transcription with random hexamers. From the immunoSEQ multiplex PCR reads, TCRdb called clonotypes with MiXCR, one entry per CDR3 protein. The table has about 240,000 distinct CDR3 sequences, about 96% seen once. The sample taken for sequencing was CD4+ T cells from PBMCs. The source is a human donor with Susac syndrome.

This rearrangement joins TRBV6-5 to TRBJ1-1, with unresolved D. Trimming pared 0 bases from V and 2 bases from J, leaving 10 bases between. Germline assignment: CDR1 MNHEY and CDR2 SVGAGI. This CDR3 has 15 amino acids. CDR3 nucleotide sequence: TGTGCCAGCAGTTACTCGGTACAGCTTAACACTGAAGCTTTCTTT. This translates into CASSYSVQLNTEAFF.

This rearrangement joins TRBV6-6 to TRBJ2-7; 7 nucleotides line up with TRBD2. V trimming: 2 bases; J trimming: 8 bases; junction bases outside the gene matches: 15. This CDR3 has 16 amino acids. CDR1 is MNHNY, CDR2 SVGAGI, per germline (reference sequence). The CDR3 DNA follows: TGTGCCAGCAGTTACGGGGAGGGGTACCCTTCCGTTCAGCAGTACTTC. Encoded protein: CASSYGEGYPSVQQYF.

The chain carries TRBV28 and TRBJ1-2; D unclear. V was cut by 5 bases and J by 5 bases, with 9 bases left in between. This CDR3 contains 12 residues. The V gene's germline CDR1 is MDHEN and CDR2 SYDVKM. The CDR3 DNA reads as TGTGCCAGCAGTGACACCTTGTATGGCTACACCTTC. This codes for CASSDTLYGYTF.

This clonotype was detected only once. The rearrangement joins TRBV9 to TRBJ1-2; D uncertain. This CDR3 is 13 amino acids long. V shed 0 bases and J shed 8 bases, with 11 bases lying between them. Germline V gene sequence: CDR1 SGDLS, CDR2 YYNGEE. The CDR3 reads CASSVEEVAGYTF. The CDR3, as DNA: TGTGCCAGCAGCGTAGAGGAAGTGGCCGGCTACACCTTC.

The chain is built from TRBV28 and TRBJ2-7, with 7 bases aligning to TRBD1. The CDR3 loop spans 16 amino acids. V lost 3 bases, J lost 0 bases, and 8 bases stayed unmatched. CDR1 and CDR2 from the germline V gene are MDHEN and SYDVKM. CDR3 in amino acids: CASSFGPPGGSYEQYF. CDR3 DNA: TGTGCCAGCAGTTTTGGTCCACCAGGGGGCTCCTACGAGCAGTACTTC.

The CDR3 sequence is CASSYSVGVNTGELFF. The CDR3 region has the DNA TGTGCCAGCAGTTACTCGGTGGGGGTGAACACCGGGGAGCTGTTTTTT. J is TRBJ2-2 and V is TRBV6-6; D assignment may be TRBD1 or TRBD2 (5 bases each). Germline V lookup: CDR1 MNHNY, CDR2 SVGAGI (reference sequence). The CDR3 spans 16 residues. Deletions cut 0 bases from V and 1 base from J, with 9 bases between.

The chain carries TRBV29-1 and TRBJ1-2, with a possible D match to TRBD1 (6 bases). With 6 bases removed from V and 3 bases from J, the gap between germline ends came to 14 bases. Germline CDR1 and CDR2: SQVTM and ANQGSEA. The CDR3 is 13 residues long. The CDR3 coding sequence is TGCAGCGTAGATCCTCAGGGGTACTATGGCTACACCTTC. Amino acids: CSVDPQGYYGYTF. Full variable domain (missing parts from reference TRBV29-1 and TRBJ1-2): SAVISQKPSRDICQRGTSLTIQCQVDSQVTMMFWYRQQPGQSLTLIATANQGSEATYESGFVIDKFPISRPNLTFSTLTVSNMSPEDSSIYLCSVDPQGYYGYTFGSGTRLTVV.

The chain uses TRBV20-1 and TRBJ1-5; 7 nucleotides align to TRBD1. CDR1 is DFQATT and CDR2 is SNEGSKA in the germline V gene (reference sequence). This CDR3 region has 16 residues. Trimming cost V 0 bases and J 4 bases; bases outside gene matches: 9. As DNA, the CDR3 is TGCAGTGCTAGAGACGACCGGACAGGAGATAATCAGCCCCAGCATTTT. This sequence encodes CSARDDRTGDNQPQHF.

As for this clonotype: The junction departs from germline at one end; a sequencing error may be responsible. The DNA of the CDR3 is TGCAGCGCTATGGACAGGGCTGAGAACACTGAAGCTTTCTTT. Translating it yields CSAMDRAENTEAFF. The V and J genes are TRBV20-1 and TRBJ1-1; 8 nucleotides line up with TRBD1. This CDR3 spans 14 amino acids. Germline lookup yields CDR1 DFQATT and CDR2 SNEGSKA (reference sequence).

The chain uses TRBV7-2 and TRBJ2-5; D perhaps matches TRBD2 (6 bases). Looked up from germline, CDR1 is SGHTA and CDR2 is FQGNSA. Trimming took 7 bases from V and 1 from J, leaving 16 bases between them. There are 15 residues in the CDR3. The CDR3 sequence: CASTLSAGPQETQYF. The CDR3 DNA is TGTGCCAGCACCCTCTCGGCGGGACCCCAAGAGACCCAGTACTTC.

This chain joins TRBV3-1 and TRBJ1-2; D remains unclear. V was clipped by 0 bases and J by 4 bases, with 9 bases between them. Germline CDR1 and CDR2: LGHDT and YNNKEL (reference sequence). The CDR3 is made up of 14 amino acids. The CDR3 loop reads CASSQEDRSYGYTF. CDR3 coding DNA: TGTGCCAGCAGCCAAGAAGATAGGAGCTATGGCTACACCTTC.

The chain uses TRBV25-1 and TRBJ2-5; D is tentatively TRBD1 or TRBD2 (6 bases each). The CDR3 is made up of 13 amino acids. The germline V and J ends were trimmed by 3 bases and 7 bases, with 12 bases remaining between them. From germline, CDR1 is MGHDK and CDR2 SYGVNS. CDR3 DNA sequence: TGTGCCAGCAGTGATCGGGGGCGGGGGACCCAGTACTTC. Translated: CASSDRGRGTQYF.

The chain employs TRBV28 and TRBJ1-2; D not resolved. Germline CDR1 reads MDHEN; CDR2 reads SYDVKM. This CDR3 is built from 15 residues. V gave up 5 bases and J gave up 5 bases, with 18 bases separating them. The CDR3 sequence: CASSTSGGGTYGYTF. The CDR3 nucleotides are TGTGCCAGCAGTACCTCCGGCGGAGGCACTTATGGCTACACCTTC.

The chain joins TRBV12-3 or TRBV12-4 to TRBJ2-5; D could derive from TRBD1 or TRBD2 (5 bases each). The CDR3 covers 14 residues. The ends were cut back, 5 bases at V and 5 bases at J, with 15 bases in the middle. The CDR3 sequence is CASSPGLFGETQYF. The CDR3 DNA is TGTGCCAGCAGTCCGGGGCTTTTCGGGGAGACCCAGTACTTC.

This clonotype has just one count. The rearrangement uses TRBV7-3 and TRBJ2-5, with 11 positions matching TRBD2. There are 16 residues in the CDR3. Trimming removed 10 bases from V and 2 bases from J; junction bases left unmatched: 12. Germline assignment: CDR1 SGHTA and CDR2 FQGTGA. This CDR3 reads CATAMGSGRGQETQYF. CDR3 DNA sequence: TGTGCCACCGCAATGGGTAGCGGGAGGGGACAAGAGACCCAGTACTTC.

This sequence joins TRBV7-2 and TRBJ2-1; 9 positions match TRBD2. With 7 bases clipped from V and 7 bases from J, the junction kept 14 bases outside the gene matches. Looked up from germline, CDR1 is SGHTA and CDR2 is FQGNSA. The CDR3 spans 16 residues. For the CDR3, the DNA is TGTGCCAGCACACCAGGGATTAGCGGGAGTAAGAATGAGCAGTTCTTC. As protein: CASTPGISGSKNEQFF. The full variable domain, with the rest looked up from reference TRBV7-2 and TRBJ2-1, is GAGVSQSPSNKVTEKGKDVELRCDPISGHTALYWYRQSLGQGLEFLIYFQGNSAPDKSGLPSDRFSAERTGGSVSTLTIQRTQQEDSAVYLCASTPGISGSKNEQFFGPGTRLTVL.

The V call is TRBV30, the J call TRBJ1-1, with D possibly matching TRBD1 (6 bases). V was clipped by 1 base and J by 6 bases, with 9 bases between them. CDR3 length: 12 residues. Germline V gene sequence: CDR1 GTSNPN, CDR2 SVGIG (reference sequence). The CDR3: CAWSDQGPEAFF. CDR3 sequence (DNA): TGTGCCTGGAGTGATCAGGGGCCTGAAGCTTTCTTT.

The V call is TRBV7-9, the J call TRBJ1-5, with D unclear. Germline CDR1 SEHNR, CDR2 FQNEAQ (reference sequence). V gave up 5 bases and J gave up 0 bases, with 11 bases separating them. The CDR3 spans 15 residues. DNA of the CDR3: TGTGCCAGCAGCGAAGGACGGATTAGCAATCAGCCCCAGCATTTT. Protein sequence: CASSEGRISNQPQHF.

The chain recombines TRBV29-1 with TRBJ2-1, with TRBD2 matching 11 bases. The CDR3 has 14 amino acids. The germline CDR1 and CDR2 sequences are SQVTM and ANQGSEA. The V and J ends lost 6 bases and 3 bases, in that order; junction bases with no gene match: 4. The CDR3 bases are TGCAGCGTCCCCGGGACTAGCGGCTACAATGAGCAGTTCTTC. Translating gives CSVPGTSGYNEQFF.

V usage is TRBV4-1 and J usage is TRBJ2-2; D remains ambiguous. Between the trimmed V and J ends, which lost 8 bases and 3 bases, there was a span of 10 bases. The CDR3 contains 13 residues. Germline V CDR1 and CDR2: MGHRA, YSYEKL. The CDR3 loop is CASFLRDTGELFF. DNA for the CDR3: TGCGCCAGCTTTCTCCGGGACACCGGGGAGCTGTTTTTT.

The chain combines TRBV4-2 with TRBJ2-7; 12 positions match TRBD2. V dropped 2 bases and J dropped 6; count of bases not matched to a gene: 5. The CDR3 sequence is 15 residues long. Germline V lookup: CDR1 LGHNA, CDR2 YNFKEQ. Here the CDR3 reads CASSQRLAGAFEQYF. The CDR3 DNA sequence: TGTGCCAGCAGCCAAAGACTAGCGGGGGCGTTCGAGCAGTACTTC.